Below, 5 T cell receptor beta chains from the same sample are listed, as sequenced in a study of shared clonotypes between healthy human individuals. Measured with immunoSEQ multiplex PCR; TCRdb has only the in-frame clones, and not every one. The sample contains 850,000 to 1,200,000 clones, about 75% of which appear only once. The source material was memory CD4+ T cells sorted from blood. Specified subset: CD45RA-negative fraction. The receptors shown here come from a young man in good health.

This clone was detected only a few times. The rearrangement uses TRBV6-1 and TRBJ1-5; possible D gene TRBD1, 5 bases. Trimming stripped 5 bases from V and 4 bases from J, with 15 bases between. CDR3 size: 15 residues. CDR1 and CDR2 (germline): MNHNS, SASEGT. DNA of the CDR3: TGTGCCAGCAGTCCGACCCGACAGAATAATCAGCCCCAGCATTTT. Translated, it gives CASSPTRQNNQPQHF.

The chain recombines TRBV6-5 with TRBJ2-4; D is unresolved. V was cut by 6 bases and J by 0 bases, with 9 bases left in between. The V gene's germline CDR1 is MNHEY and CDR2 SVGAGI. CDR3 length equals 14 residues. CDR3 residues: CASSPRLAKNIQYF. CDR3 sequence (DNA): TGTGCCAGCAGCCCCCGGCTAGCCAAAAACATTCAGTACTTC.

In its sample, this clone was seen once. The genes are TRBV6-1 and TRBJ1-2; 12 positions agree with TRBD1. This CDR3 contains 19 residues. The junction had 12 bases not matched to a gene; V was cut back by 0 bases and J by 4 bases. Germline V CDR1 and CDR2: MNHNS, SASEGT. CDR3 amino acids: CASSEARDRGRITVYGYTF. CDR3 nucleotides: TGTGCCAGCAGTGAAGCCCGGGACAGGGGGCGCATCACGGTCTATGGCTACACCTTC.

The chain uses TRBV28 and TRBJ2-7, with no clear D. CDR3 length equals 14 residues. With 2 bases removed from V and 4 bases from J, the gap between germline ends came to 12 bases. Germline CDR1 is MDHEN and CDR2 is SYDVKM. For the CDR3, the DNA is TGTGCCAGCAGTTTAGGTGGGGTGGGGTACGAGCAGTACTTC. Translation: CASSLGGVGYEQYF.

The rearrangement uses TRBV5-1 and TRBJ2-7, with 13 bases aligning to TRBD2. Germline lookup yields CDR1 SGHRS and CDR2 YFSETQ. This CDR3 contains 15 residues. Trimming at V came to 2 bases and at J to 7 bases, leaving 6 bases not matched to a gene. In nucleotides, the CDR3 is TGCGCCAGCAGCTTACTAGCGGGGGGGCCTAGGGAGCAGTACTTC. The encoded protein is CASSLLAGGPREQYF.